Included here is one T cell receptor beta chain sequence, with context. The antigen remains unidentified. The record originates from a study of T and B cells in COVID-19 patients. About the research overall: Peripheral blood came from COVID-19 patients with active infection or after recovery.

The junction had 10 bases not matched to a gene; V was cut back by 0 bases and J by 0 bases. The CDR3 is 17 amino acids. Looked up from germline, CDR1 is DFQATT and CDR2 is SNEGSKA (reference sequence). General study points: The recovered cohort had 2,000 to 3,000 exclusive TCR clusters, including 30 to 40 low generation probability clusters. Clonality of TRB repertoires was high in active COVID-19; recovery brought above-healthy diversity and richness.

Each TRB amplification used about 250-550 ng of genomic DNA from blood. Multiplex PCR with BIOMED2 TRB-A/B primer pools amplified TRB rearrangements. TCRdb passed the multiplex PCR reads through MiXCR, listing each CDR3 protein once. Among around 660 distinct CDR3 sequences, under 30% were seen once, and the ten largest hold around 34%. The receptor was isolated from a human donor with active COVID-19. V and J are TRBV20-1 and TRBJ1-2; 7 bases are a match to TRBD1. The sample consisted of blood. The CDR3 region has the DNA TGCAGTGCTAGAGATACTGACAGGGACCTAGCTAACTATGGCTACACCTTC. It translates to CSARDTDRDLANYGYTF.